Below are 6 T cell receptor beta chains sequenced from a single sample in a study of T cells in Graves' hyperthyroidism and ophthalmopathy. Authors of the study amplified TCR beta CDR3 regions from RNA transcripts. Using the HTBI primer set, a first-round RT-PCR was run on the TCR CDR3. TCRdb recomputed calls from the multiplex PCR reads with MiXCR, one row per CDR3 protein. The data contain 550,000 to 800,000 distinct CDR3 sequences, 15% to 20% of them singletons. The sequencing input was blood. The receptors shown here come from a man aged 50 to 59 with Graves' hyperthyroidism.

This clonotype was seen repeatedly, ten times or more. CDR3 amino acids: CASSLFGTNTEAFF. CDR3 in DNA: TGTGCCAGCAGTTTATTCGGTACGAACACTGAAGCTTTCTTT. This chain links TRBV28 with TRBJ1-1; D not certain. From germline, CDR1 is MDHEN and CDR2 SYDVKM. This CDR3 region has 14 residues. The V end was cut by 1 base, the J end by 1 base, with 7 bases between.

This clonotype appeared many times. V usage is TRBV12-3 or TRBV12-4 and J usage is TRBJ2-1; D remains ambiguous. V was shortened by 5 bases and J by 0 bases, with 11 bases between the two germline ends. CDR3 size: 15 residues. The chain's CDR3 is CASSIYHLSYNEQFF. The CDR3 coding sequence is TGTGCCAGCAGTATCTACCACCTCTCCTACAATGAGCAGTTCTTC.

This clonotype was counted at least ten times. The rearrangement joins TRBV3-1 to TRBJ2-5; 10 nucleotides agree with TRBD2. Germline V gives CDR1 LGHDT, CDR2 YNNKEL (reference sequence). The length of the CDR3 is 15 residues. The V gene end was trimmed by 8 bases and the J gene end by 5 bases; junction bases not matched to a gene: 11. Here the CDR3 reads CASAKGLAGVETQYF. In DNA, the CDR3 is TGTGCCAGCGCCAAGGGGCTAGCGGGAGTGGAGACCCAGTACTTC.

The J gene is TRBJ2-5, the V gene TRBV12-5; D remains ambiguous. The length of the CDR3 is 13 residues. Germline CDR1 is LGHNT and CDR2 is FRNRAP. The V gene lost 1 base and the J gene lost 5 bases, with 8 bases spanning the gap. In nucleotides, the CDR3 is TGTGCTAGTGGTTTGGCCAACGGTGAGACCCAGTACTTC. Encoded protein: CASGLANGETQYF.

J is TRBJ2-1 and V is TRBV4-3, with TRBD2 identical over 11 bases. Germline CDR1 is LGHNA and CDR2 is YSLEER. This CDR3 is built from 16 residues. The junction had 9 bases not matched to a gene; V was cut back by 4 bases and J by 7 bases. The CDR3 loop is CASSPIAGGPRNEQFF. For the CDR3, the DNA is TGCGCCAGCAGCCCTATAGCGGGAGGGCCGAGGAATGAGCAGTTCTTC.

The CDR3 nucleotides are TGTGCCAGCAGTCCCCCAACTAGCGGGAGGGCTGATACGCAGTATTTT. Amino acids: CASSPPTSGRADTQYF. The chain joins TRBV28 to TRBJ2-3, with TRBD2 identical over 13 bases. CDR3 length: 16 amino acids. V gave up 5 bases and J gave up 6 bases; unmatched junction bases: 8. CDR1 MDHEN and CDR2 SYDVKM come from the germline V gene. Together with reference TRBV28 and TRBJ2-3, the CDR3 gives the full variable domain: DVKVTQSSRYLVKRTGEKVFLECVQDMDHENMFWYRQDPGLGLRLIYFSYDVKMKEKGDIPEGYSVSREKKERFSLILESASTNQTSMYLCASSPPTSGRADTQYFGPGTRLTVL.